The 22 T cell receptor beta chains below come from one sample, sequenced in a study of blood T cell repertoires in COVID-19 (dated by TCRdb to 2020 to 2022). Library preparation was by the immunoSEQ multiplex PCR assay. The table comes from immuneACCESS by way of TCRdb, which keeps in-frame sequences with V and J called. Part of the clones is missing from these tables; in studies checked, under half for an unresolved V gene and the rest for unknown reasons. The sample includes 51,000 or so clones, with about four fifths observed a single time. The ten biggest clones cover approximately 7% of the sample. Input material: peripheral blood. The receptors stem from a man in his 70s with active COVID-19.

V gene TRBV15 combines with J gene TRBJ2-1; D possibly corresponds to TRBD1 (5 bases). CDR3 length: 15 amino acids. Germline loops: CDR1 LNHNV, CDR2 YYDKDF (reference sequence). Trimming took 0 bases from V and 6 from J, leaving 12 bases between them. CDR3 sequence reads: CATSRDGGAGNEQFF. The CDR3 nucleotides are TGTGCCACCAGCAGAGATGGTGGGGCCGGCAATGAGCAGTTCTTC.

The chain uses TRBV6-5 and TRBJ1-1; 7 bases are a match to TRBD1. With V trimmed by 6 bases and J by 4 bases, 5 bases remained unmatched. Germline CDR1 reads MNHEY; CDR2 reads SVGAGI. The CDR3 has 13 residues. This CDR3 reads CASSEGQRTEAFF. The CDR3 DNA follows: TGTGCCAGCAGCGAGGGACAGCGCACTGAAGCTTTCTTT.

The rearrangement joins TRBV5-1 to TRBJ1-1; unclear D gene. The V gene lost 6 bases and the J gene lost 1 base, with 13 bases spanning the gap. This CDR3 contains 14 residues. Looked up from germline, CDR1 is SGHRS and CDR2 is YFSETQ. In DNA, the CDR3 is TGCGCCAGCACCCCCCAGACAAGGAACACTGAAGCTTTCTTT. Its protein is CASTPQTRNTEAFF.

The rearrangement joins TRBV27 to TRBJ2-1; D is possibly TRBD2 (6 bases). The germline V gene has CDR1 MNHEY and CDR2 SMNVEV (reference sequence). This CDR3 has 14 residues. Trimming pared 5 bases from V and 4 bases from J, leaving 12 bases between. For the CDR3, the DNA is TGTGCCAGCAGTCGGTGGGGGGAATACAATGAGCAGTTCTTC. Its protein product is CASSRWGEYNEQFF.

The J gene is TRBJ1-1, the V gene TRBV5-1, with 10 bases identical to TRBD1. Trimming removed 1 base from V and 4 bases from J; junction bases left unmatched: 1. Germline V lookup: CDR1 SGHRS, CDR2 YFSETQ. The CDR3 contains 14 residues. This CDR3 reads CASSLRDRGTEAFF. CDR3 nucleotide sequence: TGCGCCAGCAGCTTGCGGGACAGGGGCACTGAAGCTTTCTTT. Full variable domain (rest looked up from reference TRBV5-1 and TRBJ1-1): KAGVTQTPRYLIKTRGQQVTLSCSPISGHRSVSWYQQTPGQGLQFLFEYFSETQRNKGNFPGRFSGRQFSNSRSEMNVSTLELGDSALYLCASSLRDRGTEAFFGQGTRLTVV.

The chain couples TRBV7-2 to TRBJ2-7; TRBD2 agrees at 7 bases. Trimming removed 8 bases from V and 4 bases from J; junction bases left unmatched: 14. The germline V gene encodes CDR1 SGHTA and CDR2 FQGNSA. The CDR3 contains 15 residues. The CDR3 is CASHPGGTRGYEQYF. The CDR3 DNA is TGTGCCAGCCACCCCGGGGGGACGAGAGGGTACGAGCAGTACTTC.

The chain couples TRBV10-3 to TRBJ1-5; 11 positions match TRBD1. Germline trimming cut 2 bases from V and 6 bases from J; bases unmatched to any gene: 6. Germline CDR1 ENHRY, CDR2 SYGVKD. The CDR3 contains 16 residues. The CDR3 protein is CAISEGGTGGTQPQHF. The DNA for the CDR3 is TGTGCCATCAGTGAGGGGGGGACAGGGGGAACTCAGCCCCAGCATTTT.

The sample holds a few counts of this clone. The V and J genes are TRBV6-5 and TRBJ2-7, with D maybe TRBD1 (6 bases). The CDR3 is 14 amino acids. V gave up 10 bases and J gave up 7 bases, with 23 bases separating them. Per germline, CDR1 MNHEY and CDR2 SVGAGI. The CDR3 protein is CATRGRQGRLEQYF. CDR3 sequence (DNA): TGTGCCACCCGCGGGCGCCAGGGGCGATTGGAGCAGTACTTC.

V and J are TRBV19 and TRBJ2-2; a weak D match, TRBD1 (6 bases). Between the trimmed V and J ends, which lost 2 bases and 4 bases, there was a span of 8 bases. This CDR3 spans 14 amino acids. CDR1 is LNHDA, CDR2 SQIVND, per germline (reference sequence). CDR3: CASSIPGATGELFF. CDR3 DNA sequence: TGTGCCAGTAGTATACCAGGGGCCACCGGGGAGCTGTTTTTT.

This clone was observed once. This chain joins TRBV12-3 or TRBV12-4 and TRBJ1-5, with a tentative D call TRBD1 (5 bases). The V gene lost 7 bases and the J gene lost 3 bases, with 10 bases spanning the gap. The CDR3 has 13 residues. The CDR3 DNA follows: TGTGCCAGCACCCGACAGCTCAATCAGCCCCAGCATTTT. Its translation: CASTRQLNQPQHF.

This sequence joins TRBV6-5 and TRBJ1-2; 8 nucleotides match TRBD1. Germline trimming cut 6 bases from V and 3 bases from J; bases unmatched to any gene: 3. The CDR3 length is 13 residues. CDR1 MNHEY and CDR2 SVGAGI come from the germline V gene. The CDR3 sequence: CASRTTGDYGYTF. Here the CDR3 DNA reads TGTGCCAGCAGGACGACAGGGGACTATGGCTACACCTTC.

The chain employs TRBV23-1 and TRBJ2-7, with 10 bases lining up with TRBD2. TRBV23-1 is noted as an ORF with a role that remains uncertain. V shed 5 bases, J shed 4 bases, and the junction held 5 bases outside the gene matches. The CDR3 is 14 residues long. CDR3 residues: CASSSLAGAYEQYF. The CDR3 DNA is TGCGCCAGCAGTTCGCTAGCGGGGGCGTACGAGCAGTACTTC.

The chain couples TRBV5-1 to TRBJ2-1, with 9 bases identical to TRBD2. V shed 3 bases, J shed 1 base, and the junction held 2 bases outside the gene matches. Germline V gene data show CDR1 as SGHRS and CDR2 as YFSETQ. This CDR3 region has 15 residues. CDR3 sequence: CASSSAGGSYNEQFF. As DNA, the CDR3 is TGCGCCAGCAGCTCGGCGGGGGGGTCCTACAATGAGCAGTTCTTC.

This chain links TRBV28 with TRBJ2-7, with 10 bases lining up with TRBD1. CDR1 is MDHEN, CDR2 SYDVKM, per germline. The CDR3 has 15 residues. Unmatched junction bases numbered 5, after V lost 4 bases and J lost 2 bases. The CDR3 DNA reads as TGTGCCAGCAGTTCTAGACAGGGGGCCCCCTACGAGCAGTACTTC. It specifies CASSSRQGAPYEQYF.

The rearrangement uses TRBV7-2 and TRBJ2-7, with 9 nucleotides matching TRBD1. CDR1 and CDR2 from the germline V gene are SGHTA and FQGNSA. Trimming took 4 bases from V and 5 from J; bases not matched to a gene: 6. The CDR3 runs 14 residues. DNA for the CDR3: TGTGCCAGCAGCTACAGGGGGCGCGGCAACGAGCAGTACTTC. Its protein is CASSYRGRGNEQYF.

The J gene is TRBJ2-7, the V gene TRBV4-3; a possible D gene is TRBD1 (6 bases). The V and J ends lost 1 base and 5 bases respectively, with 9 bases between them. Looked up from germline, CDR1 is LGHNA and CDR2 is YSLEER. This CDR3 is 13 amino acids long. CDR3 protein: CASSQGTVHEQYF. CDR3 bases: TGCGCCAGCAGCCAAGGGACAGTCCACGAGCAGTACTTC.

The V call is TRBV7-8, the J call TRBJ2-1; TRBD1 agrees at 8 bases. V dropped 5 bases and J dropped 8; count of bases not matched to a gene: 5. The germline gives CDR1 SGHVS, CDR2 FQNEAQ. This CDR3 is built from 13 residues. The CDR3 nucleotides read TGTGCCAGCAGCCGCACAGGGGGGCATGAGCAGTTCTTC. It translates to CASSRTGGHEQFF.

The V call is TRBV3-1 (or the pseudogene TRBV3-2), the J call TRBJ1-2, with 8 bases that match TRBD1. The CDR3 is 13 residues long. Trimming cost V 5 bases and J 7 bases; bases outside gene matches: 6. Germline CDR1 and CDR2: LGHDT and YNNKEL (reference sequence). The CDR3 here is CASSNDRGGGYTF. CDR3 nucleotides: TGTGCCAGCAGCAACGACAGGGGCGGTGGCTACACCTTC.

CDR3 sequence (DNA): TGTGCCAGCAGCCCGGACCAGGGAAACGCGAACACCGGGGAGCTGTTTTTT. It is translated as CASSPDQGNANTGELFF. The chain joins TRBV7-3 to TRBJ2-2, with D perhaps TRBD1 (5 bases). V shed 5 bases and J shed 0 bases, with 16 bases lying between them. Per germline, CDR1 SGHTA and CDR2 FQGTGA. The CDR3 is made up of 17 amino acids.

The genes are TRBV7-9 and TRBJ1-4, with 7 bases aligning to TRBD1. The CDR3 runs 16 residues. J gave up 7 bases and V 5 bases, and 13 bases lay outside the gene matches. Germline loops: CDR1 SEHNR, CDR2 FQNEAQ (reference sequence). CDR3 coding DNA: TGTGCCAGCAGCCAGGGGCAGGGGGTAAAATCTGAAAAACTGTTTTTT. This encodes CASSQGQGVKSEKLFF.

The chain couples TRBV19 to TRBJ1-2; TRBD1 matches 7 bases. The junction had 7 bases not matched to a gene; V was cut back by 9 bases and J by 3 bases. The CDR3 extends over 13 amino acids. CDR1 LNHDA and CDR2 SQIVND come from the germline V gene (reference sequence). In DNA, the CDR3 is TGTGCCAGCGCGGTAGGGGGCGACTATGGCTACACCTTC. Its translation is CASAVGGDYGYTF.

This clone was found once. The rearrangement links TRBV11-2 to TRBJ2-1, with 8 positions matching TRBD2. The CDR3 loop spans 16 amino acids. CDR1 and CDR2 (germline): SGHAT, FQNNGV. J was trimmed by 6 bases and V by 1 base; bases with no gene match: 8. For the CDR3, the DNA is TGTGCCAGCAGCTTAGTCGCGGGGGGAGAGGCCAATGAGCAGTTCTTC. This codes for CASSLVAGGEANEQFF.